These T cell receptor beta chains were read from a single sample in a study of shared clonotypes between healthy human individuals. TCRdb's table, derived via immunoSEQ multiplex PCR, lists solely in-frame clones and lacks some. This sample has roughly 2.5 million clones, with over 85% found just once. The sequenced sample was naive CD4+ T cells sorted from blood. The receptors stem from a man aged 18 to 35 in good health. Each CDR3 is given with its conserved first and last residue. The order of the fields is J gene, clone size, V gene, D gene, CDR3 DNA, CDR3 protein. D genes are given only for firm matches. Rows give clone size only sometimes, using once, few, many, or a class for an expanded clone.

J: TRBJ2-5; size: NA; V: TRBV11-2; D: TRBD1; DNA: TGTGCCAGCAGCTCGAATCGACAGGGGGCGTTAATAGAGACCCAGTACTTC; CDR3: CASSSNRQGALIETQYF
J: TRBJ1-2; size: NA; V: TRBV19; D: NA; DNA: TGTGCCACCGAGACCGGGTCCCCAATGGGCTATGGCTACACCTTC; CDR3: CATETGSPMGYGYTF
J: TRBJ2-5; size: once; V: TRBV2; D: TRBD2; DNA: TGTGCCAGCAGCCCCGGGACTAGCGTGCAAGAGACCCAGTACTTC; CDR3: CASSPGTSVQETQYF
J: TRBJ2-7; size: NA; V: TRBV27; D: NA; DNA: TGTGCCAGCAGTTTACTACCGTCCTACGAGCAGTACTTC; CDR3: CASSLLPSYEQYF
J: TRBJ2-7; size: NA; V: TRBV2; D: TRBD1; DNA: TGTGCCACCGTACAGGGGGCCTACGAGCAGTACTTC; CDR3: CATVQGAYEQYF
J: TRBJ2-1; size: NA; V: TRBV6-5; D: NA; DNA: TGTGCCAGCAGGACGGCAGGGGGAGGGTACAATGAGCAGTTCTTC; CDR3: CASRTAGGGYNEQFF
J: TRBJ2-7; size: NA; V: TRBV4-1; D: TRBD2; DNA: TGCGCCAGCAGCCACCTCGGCGGGAGGGCCTTCGAGCAGTACTTC; CDR3: CASSHLGGRAFEQYF
J: TRBJ1-2; size: NA; V: TRBV6-1; D: NA; DNA: TGTGCCAGCAGTGCGACAGCGGTCTATGGCTACACCTTC; CDR3: CASSATAVYGYTF
J: TRBJ1-2; size: NA; V: TRBV4-1; D: NA; DNA: TGCGCCAGCAGCCAAGATCAGGCGGGTTTATACGGCTACACCTTC; CDR3: CASSQDQAGLYGYTF
J: TRBJ1-1; size: NA; V: TRBV18; D: NA; DNA: TGTGCCAGCTCACCCAACAGGGCTGAAGCTTTCTTT; CDR3: CASSPNRAEAFF
J: TRBJ2-7; size: NA; V: TRBV4-1; D: TRBD2; DNA: TGCGCCAGCAGCCAAGTACCGGCTAGCGGGTTCTCCTACGAGCAGTACTTC; CDR3: CASSQVPASGFSYEQYF
J: TRBJ2-3; size: NA; V: TRBV19; D: NA; DNA: TGTGCCAGTAGTCCCGGGGTAGCGTCGAGCACAGATACGCAGTATTTT; CDR3: CASSPGVASSTDTQYF
J: TRBJ2-1; size: NA; V: TRBV7-7; D: TRBD1; DNA: TGTGCTAGCAGCTTTAACAGGGGATCTGAGCAGTTCTTC; CDR3: CASSFNRGSEQFF
J: TRBJ2-6; size: NA; V: TRBV19; D: NA; DNA: TGTGCCAGTAGTATTCAGGGTGCTGGGGCCAACGTCCTGACTTTC; CDR3: CASSIQGAGANVLTF
J: TRBJ1-2; size: NA; V: TRBV28; D: NA; DNA: TGTGCCAGCTCCAAGCAGGTTTATGGCTACACCTTC; CDR3: CASSKQVYGYTF
J: TRBJ2-7; size: NA; V: TRBV10-3; D: NA; DNA: TGTGCCATCAGTGGGGCTCCGGGACGAAGGAACTACGAGCAGTACTTC; CDR3: CAISGAPGRRNYEQYF
J: TRBJ2-7; size: NA; V: TRBV28; D: TRBD2; DNA: TGTGCCAGCAGTTCTTCCGGGGGGTCCTACGAGCAGTACTTC; CDR3: CASSSSGGSYEQYF
J: TRBJ2-1; size: NA; V: TRBV2; D: TRBD2; DNA: TGTGCCACAAAACTAGCGGGAGGGCCTCGGAATGAGCAGTTCTTC; CDR3: CATKLAGGPRNEQFF
J: TRBJ2-2; size: NA; V: TRBV6-6; D: NA; DNA: TGTGCCACCTCAATGGGGGGCACCGGGGAGCTGTTTTTT; CDR3: CATSMGGTGELFF
J: TRBJ2-5; size: NA; V: TRBV7-9; D: TRBD2; DNA: TGTGCCAGCAGCTTGGTTATGTCTACTAGCGGCCAAGAGACCCAGTACTTC; CDR3: CASSLVMSTSGQETQYF
J: TRBJ2-3; size: NA; V: TRBV4-1; D: NA; DNA: TGCGCCAGCAGCCAGGGCTCCCATTTAGATACGCAGTATTTT; CDR3: CASSQGSHLDTQYF
J: TRBJ2-1; size: NA; V: TRBV2; D: NA; DNA: TGTGCCAGCAGTGGGGAGTTGGGGAATGAGCAGTTCTTC; CDR3: CASSGELGNEQFF
J: TRBJ2-2; size: NA; V: TRBV11-3; D: TRBD1; DNA: TGTGCCAGCAGCTTAAAATCAGGGGGCGCCTCCGGGGAGCTGTTTTTT; CDR3: CASSLKSGGASGELFF
J: TRBJ2-2; size: NA; V: TRBV27; D: NA; DNA: TGTGCCAGCAGACCCCGGGGTTACACCGGGGAGCTGTTTTTT; CDR3: CASRPRGYTGELFF
J: TRBJ2-7; size: NA; V: TRBV27; D: TRBD2; DNA: TGTGCCAGCGAGGCGGGAGGGTTGGGTGCCCGCGAGCAGTACTTC; CDR3: CASEAGGLGAREQYF